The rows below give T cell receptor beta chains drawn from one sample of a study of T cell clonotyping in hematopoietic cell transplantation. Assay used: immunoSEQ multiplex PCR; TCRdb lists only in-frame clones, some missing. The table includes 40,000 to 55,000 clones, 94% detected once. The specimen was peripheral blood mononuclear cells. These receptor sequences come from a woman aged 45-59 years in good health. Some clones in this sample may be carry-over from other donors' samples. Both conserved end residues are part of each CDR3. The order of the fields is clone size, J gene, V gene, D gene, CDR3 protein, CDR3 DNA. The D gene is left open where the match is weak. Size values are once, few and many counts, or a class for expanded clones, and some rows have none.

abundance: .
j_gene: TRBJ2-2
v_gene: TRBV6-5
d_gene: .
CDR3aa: CASSYRAGPNTGELFF
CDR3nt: TGTGCCAGCAGTTACCGGGCAGGCCCGAACACCGGGGAGCTGTTTTTT

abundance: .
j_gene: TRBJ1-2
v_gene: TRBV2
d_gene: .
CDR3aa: CASSDQGMEYGYTF
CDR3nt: TGTGCCAGCAGTGACCAGGGTATGGAGTATGGCTACACCTTC

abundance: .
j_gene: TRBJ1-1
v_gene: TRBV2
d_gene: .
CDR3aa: CASSEGGHENTEAFF
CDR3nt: TGTGCCAGCAGTGAGGGGGGACACGAGAACACTGAAGCTTTCTTT

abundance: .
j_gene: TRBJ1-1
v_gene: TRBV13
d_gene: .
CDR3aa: CASSQGAGLNTEAFF
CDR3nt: TGTGCCAGTTCTCAAGGGGCAGGCTTGAACACTGAAGCTTTCTTT

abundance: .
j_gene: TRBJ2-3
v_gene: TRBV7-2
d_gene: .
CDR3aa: CASSLTGYLTDTQYF
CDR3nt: TGTGCCAGCAGCTTAACTGGGTACCTCACAGATACGCAGTATTTT

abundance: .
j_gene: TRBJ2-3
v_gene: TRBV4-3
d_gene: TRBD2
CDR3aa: CASSQGGGGSADTQYF
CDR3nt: TGCGCCAGCAGCCAAGGCGGCGGGGGAAGCGCAGATACGCAGTATTTT

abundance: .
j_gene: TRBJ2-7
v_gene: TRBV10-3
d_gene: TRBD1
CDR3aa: CAISSRQGYEQYF
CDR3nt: TGTGCCATCAGTTCTCGACAGGGCTACGAGCAGTACTTC

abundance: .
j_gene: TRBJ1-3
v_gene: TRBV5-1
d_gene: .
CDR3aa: CASSLVGLRRDTIYF
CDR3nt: TGCGCCAGCAGCTTGGTGGGGCTCCGGAGAGACACCATATATTTT

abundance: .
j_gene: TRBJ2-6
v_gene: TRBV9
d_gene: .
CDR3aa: CASSREAGARSGANVLTF
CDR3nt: TGTGCCAGCAGCCGTGAGGCCGGGGCCCGCTCTGGGGCCAACGTCCTGACTTTC

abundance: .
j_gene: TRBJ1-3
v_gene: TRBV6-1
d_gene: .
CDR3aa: CASSGSAGNTIYF
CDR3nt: TGTGCCAGCAGTGGGTCGGCTGGAAACACCATATATTTT

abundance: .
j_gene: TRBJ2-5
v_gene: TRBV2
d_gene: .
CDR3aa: CASSGAVLRETQYF
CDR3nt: TGTGCCAGCAGTGGGGCAGTACTAAGGGAGACCCAGTACTTC

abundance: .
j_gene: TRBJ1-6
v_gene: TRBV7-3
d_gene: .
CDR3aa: CASRKTVNSPLHF
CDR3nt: TGTGCCAGCAGGAAGACAGTGAACTCACCCCTCCACTTT

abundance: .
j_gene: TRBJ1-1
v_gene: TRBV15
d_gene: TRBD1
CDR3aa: CATSRGQGLNTEAFF
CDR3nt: TGTGCCACCAGCAGAGGACAGGGGTTGAACACTGAAGCTTTCTTT

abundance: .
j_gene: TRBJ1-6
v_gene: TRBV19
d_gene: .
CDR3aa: CASAGAPNSPLHF
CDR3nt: TGTGCCAGTGCCGGGGCTCCAAATTCACCCCTCCACTTT

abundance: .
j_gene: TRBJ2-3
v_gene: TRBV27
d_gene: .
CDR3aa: CASTKGDTQYF
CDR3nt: TGTGCCAGCACCAAGGGGGATACGCAGTATTTT

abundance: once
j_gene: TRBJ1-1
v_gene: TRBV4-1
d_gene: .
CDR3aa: CASSQFQMNTEAFF
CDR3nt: TGCGCCAGCAGCCAATTCCAGATGAACACTGAAGCTTTCTTT

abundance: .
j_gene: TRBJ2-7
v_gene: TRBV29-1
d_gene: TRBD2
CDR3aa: CSGLLAGGPRSSYEQYF
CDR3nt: TGCAGCGGGTTACTAGCGGGGGGACCCAGGAGCTCCTACGAGCAGTACTTC

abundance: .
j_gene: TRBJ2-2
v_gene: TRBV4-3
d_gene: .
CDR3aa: CASSQLYGTGELFF
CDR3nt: TGCGCCAGCAGCCAACTCTACGGCACCGGGGAGCTGTTTTTT

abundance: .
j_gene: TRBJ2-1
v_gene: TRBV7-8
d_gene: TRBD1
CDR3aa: CASTSRTGVRYNEQFF
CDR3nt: TGTGCCAGCACCTCCCGGACAGGGGTAAGGTACAATGAGCAGTTCTTC

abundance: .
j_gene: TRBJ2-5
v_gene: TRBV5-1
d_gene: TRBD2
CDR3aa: CASSPQTGGGETQYF
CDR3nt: TGCGCCAGCAGCCCTCAAACGGGGGGGGGAGAGACCCAGTACTTC

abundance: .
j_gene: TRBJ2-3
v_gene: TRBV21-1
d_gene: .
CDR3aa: CASNPRLRGQRTDTQYF
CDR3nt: TGTGCCAGCAACCCCCGCCTGAGGGGACAACGAACAGATACGCAGTATTTT

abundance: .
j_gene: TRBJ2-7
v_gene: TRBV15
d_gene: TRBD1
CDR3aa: CATIPGQGARTDPYEQYF
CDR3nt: TGTGCCACCATCCCGGGACAGGGGGCCCGGACCGACCCCTACGAGCAGTACTTC

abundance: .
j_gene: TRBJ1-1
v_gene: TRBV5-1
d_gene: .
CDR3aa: CASGAELRNTEAFF
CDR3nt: TGCGCCAGCGGCGCAGAGCTAAGGAACACTGAAGCTTTCTTT

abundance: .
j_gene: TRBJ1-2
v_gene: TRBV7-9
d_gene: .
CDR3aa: CASSIGLDGYTF
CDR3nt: TGTGCCAGCAGCATAGGACTCGATGGCTACACCTTC

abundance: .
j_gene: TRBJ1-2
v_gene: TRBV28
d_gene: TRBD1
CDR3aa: CASRHRGRYGYTF
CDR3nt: TGTGCCAGCAGACACAGGGGTAGGTATGGCTACACCTTC

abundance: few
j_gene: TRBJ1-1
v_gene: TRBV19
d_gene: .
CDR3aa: CASTRGGDNTEAFF
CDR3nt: TGTGCCAGCACCCGGGGAGGGGATAACACTGAAGCTTTCTTT

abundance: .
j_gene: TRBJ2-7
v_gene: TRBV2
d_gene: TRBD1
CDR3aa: CASRAGTGHNEQYF
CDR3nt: TGTGCCAGCAGGGCCGGGACAGGGCACAACGAGCAGTACTTC

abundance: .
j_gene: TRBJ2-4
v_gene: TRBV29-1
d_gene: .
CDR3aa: CSVVLFRGAKNIQYF
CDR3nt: TGCAGCGTTGTGCTTTTCAGGGGCGCCAAAAACATTCAGTACTTC

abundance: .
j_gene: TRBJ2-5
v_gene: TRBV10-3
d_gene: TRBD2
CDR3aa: CAISESIAGGQETQYF
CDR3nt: TGTGCCATCAGTGAGTCGATAGCGGGGGGTCAAGAGACCCAGTACTTC

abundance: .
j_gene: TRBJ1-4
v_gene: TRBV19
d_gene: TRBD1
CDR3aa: CASRMDRGGEKLFF
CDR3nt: TGTGCCAGTAGAATGGACAGGGGTGGGGAAAAACTGTTTTTT

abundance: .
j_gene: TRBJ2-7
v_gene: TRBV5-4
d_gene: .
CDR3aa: CASSLGSLGEQYF
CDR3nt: TGTGCCAGCAGCTTGGGTTCTCTGGGGGAGCAGTACTTC

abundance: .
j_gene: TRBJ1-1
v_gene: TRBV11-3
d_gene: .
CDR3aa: CASSLIRGGNTEAFF
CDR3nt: TGTGCCAGCAGCTTAATTAGGGGAGGGAACACTGAAGCTTTCTTT

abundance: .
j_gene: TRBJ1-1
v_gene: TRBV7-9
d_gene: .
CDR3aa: CASSQRGMNTEAFF
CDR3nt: TGTGCCAGCAGCCAGAGGGGGATGAACACTGAAGCTTTCTTT

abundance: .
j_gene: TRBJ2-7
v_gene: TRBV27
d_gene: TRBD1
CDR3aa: CASSLSWDSSYEQYF
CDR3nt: TGTGCCAGCAGTTTATCGTGGGACAGTTCCTACGAGCAGTACTTC

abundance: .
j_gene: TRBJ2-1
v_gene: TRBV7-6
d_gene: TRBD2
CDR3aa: CASSLAQASGNNEQFF
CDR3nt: TGTGCCAGCAGCTTAGCGCAGGCTAGCGGTAACAATGAGCAGTTCTTC

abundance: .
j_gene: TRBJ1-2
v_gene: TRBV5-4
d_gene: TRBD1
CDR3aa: CASSRPGQGDYGYTF
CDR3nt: TGTGCCAGCAGCCGTCCGGGACAGGGGGACTATGGCTACACCTTC

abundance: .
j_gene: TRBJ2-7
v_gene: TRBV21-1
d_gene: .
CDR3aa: CASSKRSYEQYF
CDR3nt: TGTGCCAGCAGCAAAAGGAGCTACGAGCAGTACTTC

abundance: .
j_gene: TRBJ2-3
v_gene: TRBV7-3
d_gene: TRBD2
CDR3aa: CASSRNAGGFTDTQYF
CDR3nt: TGTGCCAGCAGCAGAAATGCGGGGGGGTTCACAGATACGCAGTATTTT

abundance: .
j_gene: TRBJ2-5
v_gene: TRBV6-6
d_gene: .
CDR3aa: CASSYDPAGTQYF
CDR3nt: TGTGCCAGCAGTTACGACCCGGCGGGGACCCAGTACTTC

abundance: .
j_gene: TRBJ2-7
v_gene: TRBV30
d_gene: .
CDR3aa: CAWSVGSTVQYF
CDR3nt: TGTGCCTGGAGTGTGGGGTCGACGGTGCAGTACTTC

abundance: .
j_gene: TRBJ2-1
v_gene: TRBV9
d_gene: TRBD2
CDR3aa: CASSAFGLAGNEQFF
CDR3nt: TGTGCCAGCAGCGCCTTCGGACTAGCGGGCAATGAGCAGTTCTTC

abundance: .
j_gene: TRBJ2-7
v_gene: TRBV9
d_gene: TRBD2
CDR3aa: CASSAHLSGGAGEQYF
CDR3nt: TGTGCCAGCAGCGCCCACCTGAGCGGGGGGGCCGGCGAGCAGTACTTC

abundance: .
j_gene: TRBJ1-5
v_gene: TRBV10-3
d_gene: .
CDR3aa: CAIRAGGNQPQHF
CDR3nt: TGTGCCATCAGGGCAGGGGGCAATCAGCCCCAGCATTTT

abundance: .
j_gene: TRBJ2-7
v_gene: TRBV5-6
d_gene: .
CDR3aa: CASSRGVYEQYF
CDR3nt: TGTGCCAGCAGCCGGGGAGTCTACGAGCAGTACTTC

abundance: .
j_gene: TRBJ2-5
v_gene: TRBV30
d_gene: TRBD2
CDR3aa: CAWSSGTGETQYF
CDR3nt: TGTGCCTGGAGTAGCGGGACGGGGGAGACCCAGTACTTC

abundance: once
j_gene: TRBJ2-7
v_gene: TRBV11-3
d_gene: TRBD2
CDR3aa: CASERAGDYEQYF
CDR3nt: TGTGCCAGCGAGCGGGCGGGGGACTACGAGCAGTACTTC

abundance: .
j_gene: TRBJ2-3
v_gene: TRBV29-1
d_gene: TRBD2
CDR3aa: CSGSPTSGGSDTQYF
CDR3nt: TGCAGCGGGTCCCCGACTAGCGGGGGCTCAGATACGCAGTATTTT

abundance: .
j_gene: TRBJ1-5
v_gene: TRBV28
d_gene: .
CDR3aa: CASRTSGRNQPQHF
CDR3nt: TGTGCCAGCAGGACGTCGGGGCGGAATCAGCCCCAGCATTTT

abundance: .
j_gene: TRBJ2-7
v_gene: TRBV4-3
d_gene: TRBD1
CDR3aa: CASSQGTGAIYEQYF
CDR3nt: TGCGCCAGCAGCCAAGGGACAGGGGCTATCTACGAGCAGTACTTC

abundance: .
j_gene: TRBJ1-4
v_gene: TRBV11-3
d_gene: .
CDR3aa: CATQGLGEKLFF
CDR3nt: TGTGCCACCCAGGGTTTGGGAGAAAAACTGTTTTTT

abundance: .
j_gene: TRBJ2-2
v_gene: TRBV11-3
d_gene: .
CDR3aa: CASSLSWENTGELFF
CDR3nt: TGTGCCAGCAGCCTCTCTTGGGAGAACACCGGGGAGCTGTTTTTT

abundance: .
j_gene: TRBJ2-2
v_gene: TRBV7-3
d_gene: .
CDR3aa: CASSPKSLRNTGELFF
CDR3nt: TGTGCCAGCAGCCCCAAATCCCTCAGGAACACCGGGGAGCTGTTTTTT

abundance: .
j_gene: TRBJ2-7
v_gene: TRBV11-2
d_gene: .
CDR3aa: CASSSSLGTYEQYF
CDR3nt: TGTGCCAGCAGCTCGTCCCTGGGAACCTACGAGCAGTACTTC

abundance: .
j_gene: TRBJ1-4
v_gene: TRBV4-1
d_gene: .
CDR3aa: CASSPGEHEREKLFF
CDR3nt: TGCGCCAGCAGCCCGGGGGAGCACGAGAGGGAAAAACTGTTTTTT

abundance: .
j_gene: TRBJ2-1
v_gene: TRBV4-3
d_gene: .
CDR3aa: CASSQLRDPADEQFF
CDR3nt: TGCGCCAGCAGTCAACTCCGGGACCCCGCGGATGAGCAGTTCTTC

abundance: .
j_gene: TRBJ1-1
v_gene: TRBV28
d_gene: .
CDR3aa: CASSHTEAFF
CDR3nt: TGTGCCAGCAGTCACACTGAAGCTTTCTTT

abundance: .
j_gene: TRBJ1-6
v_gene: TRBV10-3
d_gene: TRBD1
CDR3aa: CAISEGTGVHSPLHF
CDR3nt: TGTGCCATCAGTGAGGGAACAGGGGTACATTCACCCCTCCACTTT

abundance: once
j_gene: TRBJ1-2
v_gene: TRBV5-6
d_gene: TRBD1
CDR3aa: CASSRKDRPHLSYGYTF
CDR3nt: TGTGCCAGCAGCCGGAAGGACAGGCCCCATCTAAGCTATGGCTACACCTTC

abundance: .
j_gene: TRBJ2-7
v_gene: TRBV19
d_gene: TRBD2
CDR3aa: CASSISSGGSYEQYF
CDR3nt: TGTGCCAGTAGTATATCCAGCGGGGGGTCCTACGAGCAGTACTTC